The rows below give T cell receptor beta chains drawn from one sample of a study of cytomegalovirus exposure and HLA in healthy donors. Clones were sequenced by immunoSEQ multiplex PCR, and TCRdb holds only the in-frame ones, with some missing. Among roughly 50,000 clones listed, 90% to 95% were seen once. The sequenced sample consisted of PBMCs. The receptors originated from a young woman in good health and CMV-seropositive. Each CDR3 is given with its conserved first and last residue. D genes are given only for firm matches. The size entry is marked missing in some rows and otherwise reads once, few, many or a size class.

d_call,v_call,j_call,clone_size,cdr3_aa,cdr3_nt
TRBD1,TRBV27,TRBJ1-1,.,CASSPIDRGTEAFF,TGTGCCAGCAGTCCTATAGACAGGGGTACTGAAGCTTTCTTT
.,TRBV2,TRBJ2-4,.,CATRGVTRTKNIQYF,TGTGCCACCCGTGGGGTTACTAGAACAAAAAACATTCAGTACTTC
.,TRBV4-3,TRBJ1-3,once,CASSQALGGSSGNTIYF,TGCGCCAGCAGCCAAGCCCTGGGGGGGAGCTCTGGAAACACCATATATTTT
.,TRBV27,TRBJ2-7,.,CASSSGGPTYEQYF,TGTGCCAGCAGTTCGGGCGGGCCGACCTACGAGCAGTACTTC
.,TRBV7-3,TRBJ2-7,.,CASSYAGDYEQYF,TGTGCCAGCAGCTACGCAGGGGACTACGAGCAGTACTTC
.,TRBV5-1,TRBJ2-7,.,CASSWPRGGQPYEQYF,TGCGCCAGCAGCTGGCCCCGGGGTGGTCAGCCCTACGAGCAGTACTTC
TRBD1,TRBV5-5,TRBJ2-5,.,CASSLTGTGVGETQYF,TGTGCCAGCAGCTTAACCGGGACAGGGGTCGGAGAGACCCAGTACTTC
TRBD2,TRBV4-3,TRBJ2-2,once,CASSQEQRGANTGELFF,TGCGCCAGCAGCCAAGAGCAGCGGGGGGCCAACACCGGGGAGCTGTTTTTT
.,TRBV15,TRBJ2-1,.,CATSGKRIDNEQFF,TGTGCCACCAGCGGCAAGAGGATAGACAATGAGCAGTTCTTC
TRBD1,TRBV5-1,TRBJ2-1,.,CASSVGDRGVIDEQFF,TGCGCCAGCAGTGTAGGCGACAGGGGGGTTATCGATGAGCAGTTCTTC
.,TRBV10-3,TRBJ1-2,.,CAIMESTGSGYTF,TGTGCCATCATGGAGTCGACAGGAAGCGGCTACACCTTC
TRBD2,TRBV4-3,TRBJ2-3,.,CASSQEWAGGPDTQYF,TGCGCCAGCAGCCAAGAATGGGCGGGGGGGCCAGATACGCAGTATTTT
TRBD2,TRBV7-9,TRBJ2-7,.,CASSLGSGGAYEQYF,TGTGCCAGCAGCTTAGGAAGCGGGGGGGCGTACGAGCAGTACTTC
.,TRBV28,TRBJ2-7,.,CASSLDEGGPYEQYF,TGTGCCAGCAGTTTAGATGAGGGGGGGCCCTACGAGCAGTACTTC
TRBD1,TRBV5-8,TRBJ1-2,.,CASSLFSGQGSLVRGYTF,TGTGCCAGCAGCTTGTTTTCGGGACAGGGGTCCCTGGTTCGGGGCTACACCTTC
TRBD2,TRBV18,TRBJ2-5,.,CASSPPETSGLKTQYF,TGTGCCAGCTCACCACCCGAGACTAGCGGTTTAAAGACCCAGTACTTC
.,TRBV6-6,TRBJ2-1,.,CATATTPNPEQFF,TGTGCCACTGCGACTACCCCGAACCCTGAGCAGTTCTTC
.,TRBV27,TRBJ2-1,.,CASSLSARQGRYNEQFF,TGTGCCAGCAGTTTATCGGCACGGCAGGGTCGGTACAATGAGCAGTTCTTC
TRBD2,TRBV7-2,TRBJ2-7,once,CASSRGASGNYEQYF,TGTGCCAGCAGCCGAGGGGCTAGCGGAAACTACGAGCAGTACTTC
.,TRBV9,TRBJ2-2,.,CASSVVPGNTGELFF,TGTGCCAGCAGCGTAGTCCCGGGGAACACCGGGGAGCTGTTTTTT
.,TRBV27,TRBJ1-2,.,CASSFQVSQGIYGYTF,TGTGCCAGCAGTTTTCAGGTCTCCCAGGGGATCTATGGCTACACCTTC
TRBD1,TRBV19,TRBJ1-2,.,CASSIGGTANYGYTF,TGTGCCAGTAGTATAGGAGGGACAGCCAACTATGGCTACACCTTC
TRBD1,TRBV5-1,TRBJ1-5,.,CASSFGTGGFQPQHF,TGCGCCAGCAGCTTCGGGACAGGGGGTTTTCAGCCCCAGCATTTT
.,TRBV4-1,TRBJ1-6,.,CASSQEARGVSPLHF,TGCGCCAGCAGCCAAGAGGCCAGGGGAGTGTCACCCCTCCACTTT
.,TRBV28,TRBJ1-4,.,CASSLAPTALRGKLFF,TGTGCCAGCAGTTTAGCCCCGACAGCTCTTCGTGGAAAACTGTTTTTT
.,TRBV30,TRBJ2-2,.,CAWERRAGELFF,TGTGCCTGGGAGAGGAGGGCCGGGGAGCTGTTTTTT
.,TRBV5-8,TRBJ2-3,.,CASSLALGGPDTQYF,TGTGCCAGCAGCTTGGCCTTGGGGGGTCCGGATACGCAGTATTTT
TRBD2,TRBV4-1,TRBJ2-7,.,CASSQFAGGRDYEQYF,TGCGCCAGCAGCCAATTCGCGGGGGGACGGGACTACGAGCAGTACTTC
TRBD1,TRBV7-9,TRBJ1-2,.,CASSLDTGGYGYTF,TGTGCCAGCAGCTTAGATACAGGGGGCTATGGCTACACCTTC
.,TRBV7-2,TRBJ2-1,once,CASSTTGLSNEQFF,TGTGCCAGCAGCACAACAGGGTTGAGCAATGAGCAGTTCTTC
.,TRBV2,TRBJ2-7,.,CASSSRPSSYEQYF,TGTGCCAGCAGTAGCAGGCCGAGCTCCTACGAGCAGTACTTC
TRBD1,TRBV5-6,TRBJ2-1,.,CASSFGQELFF,TGTGCCAGCAGCTTCGGACAGGAGCTGTTCTTC
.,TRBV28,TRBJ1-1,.,CASSLDPRDTFF,TGTGCCAGCAGCTTAGACCCCCGGGACACATTCTTT
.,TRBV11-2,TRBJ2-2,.,CASKGSGGFTGELFF,TGTGCCAGCAAGGGTTCTGGGGGCTTCACCGGGGAGCTGTTTTTT
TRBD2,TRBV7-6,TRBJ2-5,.,CASSLATASGEETQYF,TGTGCCAGCAGCTTAGCGACCGCTAGCGGGGAAGAGACCCAGTACTTC
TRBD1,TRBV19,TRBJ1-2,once,CASRDRGGYGYTF,TGTGCCAGTAGGGACAGGGGTGGATATGGCTACACCTTC
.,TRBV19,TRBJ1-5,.,CASNLGLSQPQHF,TGTGCCAGTAACTTGGGGCTGAGTCAGCCCCAGCATTTT
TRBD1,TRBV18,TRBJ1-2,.,CASSADRGGYGYTF,TGTGCCAGCTCAGCGGACAGGGGAGGATATGGCTACACCTTC
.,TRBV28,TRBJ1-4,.,CASRDRTEGEKLFF,TGTGCCAGCAGGGATAGGACAGAGGGCGAAAAACTGTTTTTT
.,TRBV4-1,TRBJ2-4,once,CASSQVGLLRSVLNIQYF,TGCGCCAGCAGCCAAGTTGGGCTTCTCCGGTCTGTGTTGAACATTCAGTACTTC
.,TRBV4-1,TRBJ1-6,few,CASRQNNSPLHF,TGCGCCAGCAGACAGAATAATTCACCCCTCCACTTT
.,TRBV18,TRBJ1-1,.,CASSPGGYQVNTEAFF,TGTGCCAGCTCACCGGGAGGCTATCAGGTGAACACTGAAGCTTTCTTT
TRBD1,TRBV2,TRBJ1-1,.,CASSGGQRNTEAFF,TGTGCCAGCAGTGGGGGACAGAGGAACACTGAAGCTTTCTTT
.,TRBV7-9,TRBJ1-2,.,CASSRPEVRSYGYTF,TGTGCCAGCAGCCGCCCGGAGGTCCGTTCTTATGGCTACACCTTC
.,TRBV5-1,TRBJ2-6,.,CASSSDQGLTGANVLTF,TGCGCCAGCAGCTCGGATCAGGGTCTCACTGGGGCCAACGTCCTGACTTTC
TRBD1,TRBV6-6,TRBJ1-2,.,CASNGDRVGGYTF,TGTGCCAGCAATGGGGACAGGGTGGGGGGCTACACCTTC
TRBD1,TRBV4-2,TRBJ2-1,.,CASRQGARQGDEQFF,TGTGCCAGCAGACAGGGGGCACGACAGGGTGATGAGCAGTTCTTC
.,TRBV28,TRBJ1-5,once,CASGDLSHSNQPQHF,TGTGCCAGTGGGGACTTGAGCCATAGCAATCAGCCCCAGCATTTT